These 3 T cell receptor beta chains share one sample of origin, sequenced in a study of blood T cell repertoires in COVID-19. The protocol was immunoSEQ multiplex PCR, while the TCRdb copy is restricted to in-frame clones and leaves out a portion. The data hold 310,000 or so clones, with around 90% observed a single time. Material for sequencing was PBMCs or T cells enriched from blood (not recorded which). Receptors originate from a woman between 35 and 50 years old who had recovered from COVID-19.

The gene calls are TRBV11-2 and TRBJ2-7; 9 bases are a match to TRBD1. V was pared by 0 bases and J by 3 bases, with 9 bases of the junction left unmatched. Per the germline V gene, CDR1 is SGHAT and CDR2 is FQNNGV. This CDR3 comprises 17 residues. CDR3 in amino acids: CASSLEPYPGQGYEQYF. CDR3 coding DNA: TGTGCCAGCAGCTTAGAGCCTTACCCGGGACAGGGCTACGAGCAGTACTTC.

The gene calls are TRBV14 and TRBJ1-6, with 7 bases fitting TRBD1. V was pared by 0 bases and J by 9 bases, with 11 bases of the junction left unmatched. This CDR3 is built from 17 residues. Germline CDR1 reads SGHDN; CDR2 reads FVKESK. The CDR3, as DNA: TGTGCCAGCAGCCAAGAATTACAGGGGAATATTGGTTCACCCCTCCACTTT. As protein: CASSQELQGNIGSPLHF. Based on the CDR3 plus reference TRBV14 and TRBJ1-6, the full variable domain is EAGVTQFPSHSVIEKGQTVTLRCDPISGHDNLYWYRRVMGKEIKFLLHFVKESKQDESGMPNNRFLAERTGGTYSTLKVQPAELEDSGVYFCASSQELQGNIGSPLHFGNGTRLTVT.

V is TRBV6-6 and J is TRBJ2-6; 7 nucleotides agree with TRBD1. This CDR3 has 18 residues. Per germline, CDR1 MNHNY and CDR2 SVGAGI (reference sequence). V lost 5 bases to trimming and J lost 0 bases; unmatched junction nucleotides: 10. CDR3 sequence (DNA): TGTGCCAGCAGTCCCACGGGACAGCCCCTCTCTGGGGCCAACGTCCTGACTTTC. Residues: CASSPTGQPLSGANVLTF.